The sequence of this T cell receptor (beta chain) was determined in a study of spatial heterogeneity in lung cancer (dated by TCRdb to the late 2010s). With regard to the full study: The donors were about 65 patients from the lung TRACERx cohort who had early-stage, untreated non-small cell lung cancer. Follow-up PBMC samples were sequenced whenever available, and the median time to follow-up was roughly 2 years after resection. Beta-chain transcripts were consistently detected in greater numbers than alpha-chain transcripts, which likely reflected higher beta-chain transcript abundance. In the raw uncorrected reads, each unique combination of TCR and UMI appeared more than ten times on average. In non-small cell lung cancer, the study quantitatively compared TCR alpha and beta repertoires across several tumor regions, matched nontumor lung, and blood. TCR repertoire features were related to nonsynonymous mutation counts determined by whole-exome sequencing of tumor tissue. At surgery, both alpha and beta chains were TCR-sequenced in some 220 tumor regions, fewer than 85 matched nontumor lung samples and a few dozen PBMC samples. Results the study describes overall, beyond this receptor: Only 13 to 15 patients were included in the comparisons of baseline and follow-up blood repertoires. Additional single-cell paired TCR alpha and beta sequencing was considered necessary to confirm, at a functional level, the hypothesis that regional TCRs recognize regional mutations. Ubiquitous expanded tumor TCRs were found in blood more often at tumor resection than at routine follow-up.

Measured from the cysteine to the phenylalanine, the CDR3 is 12 residues long. Left in the record is the CDR3 DNA by itself, 36 bases read in frame from the first base. Per the germline V gene (reference sequence), DFQATT is the CDR1 and SNEGSKA is the CDR2. V and J are truncated by 6 bases and 0 bases respectively, leaving an intervening sequence of 8 bases. Library generation was performed with 5' RACE. This sample was sequenced with a NextSeq 500. In the TCR library protocol, a unique molecular identifier was attached to each TCR cDNA molecule so that PCR and sequencing errors could be corrected. The paper's processing steps were these. TCR identification, UMI-based error correction and CDR3 extraction were all carried out with Decombinator tools. Expanded TCRs were defined as those above a frequency of 2 per 1,000, corresponding to the top 1% of the tumor frequency distribution. Rényi diversity was computed with the R vegan package after subsampling each repertoire 100 times to 5,000 TCRs. To build CDR3 similarity networks, amino acid triplet string-kernel similarity was used, and CDR3s were connected when their pairwise similarity was above 0.82. The public reads were quality trimmed at Q25 with fastp and then assembled into clones with MiXCR by TCRdb, keeping productive beta chains. Duplicate CDR3 protein sequences are folded into a single record with the most common DNA and genes. For this entry, the V and J calls and clone size follow TCRdb and not the study's own pipeline. The sample includes roughly 120,000 distinct CDR3 sequences, with 10% to 12% observed a single time. The leading ten clones occupy 20% to 25% of the sample.

The sample holds many counts of this clonotype. Its specific antigen is unknown. Per-base qualities were not stored, and no clone one base away is much larger. Per the publication, the time point label means: blood at routine non-recurrence follow-up after resection. Whole RNA extracted from tumor and nontumor lung tissue, or from cryopreserved PBMC samples, was used for TCR sequencing without cell sorting. A patient was chosen for TCR sequencing only when enough RNA was available from at least two tumor regions. The rearranged chain carries TRBV20-1 and TRBJ1-2; too little of a D gene remains to name it. The starting material was PBMCs, obtained at follow-up. The receptor was derived from a female donor with early-stage non-small cell lung cancer. At the DNA level, the sequence is TGCAGTGCCGACAAAACTAACTATGGCTACACCTTC. The translation is CSADKTNYGYTF.